This T cell receptor beta chain was recovered during a study of blood T cell repertoires in COVID-19. In the study overall: PBMCs, B-cell-depleted T cells, or T cells provided the cDNA or gDNA that made up the material.

Measured with immunoSEQ multiplex PCR; TCRdb has only the in-frame clones, and not every one. The repertoire holds approximately 240,000 clones, with approximately 86% as singletons. Germline V lookup: CDR1 KGHSH, CDR2 LQKENI. The CDR3 runs 16 residues. V was clipped by 4 bases and J by 4 bases; unmatched bases: 8. Seattle's enrolled individuals joined amid active infection and were then monitored longitudinally. This clonotype was sampled from a woman younger than 45 with COVID-19, enrolled during active disease. This chain joins TRBV18 and TRBJ1-5, with 9 nucleotides matching TRBD1. Sequencing was done on a sample of peripheral blood. The CDR3 here is CASSHMHDRGNQPQHF. The CDR3 DNA reads TGTGCCAGCTCACATATGCATGACAGGGGGAATCAGCCCCAGCATTTT.